This note documents a single TCR beta chain sequence. Its antigen is as yet unknown. The data were obtained in a study of blood T cells in healthy people across ages. Combining a sample-barcoded 5' primer with a J-beta primer mix, a second PCR ran for 7 to 11 cycles. MiXCR, applied by TCRdb to the 5' RACE reads, yields one record per CDR3 protein. The sample yields over 1,500,000 distinct CDR3 sequences, roughly 43% seen once. This CDR3 comprises 14 residues. The V end lost 3 bases, the J end lost 5 bases, and 12 bases lay between the germline ends. The germline gives CDR1 KGHSH, CDR2 LQKENI. Samples had at least 6.5 million PBMCs isolated from them. Study conclusions and caveats: Diversity figures derived from one million T cells were judged to underestimate the true value. In long-lived donors, naive CD4+ cell counts and diversity exceeded those of aged donors.

The source material was blood. The source of this sequence is a human donor in good health. The chain joins TRBV18 to TRBJ2-3; D not resolved. CDR3 sequence reads: CASSPFTGEDTQYF. CDR3 DNA sequence: TGTGCCAGCTCACCCTTCACTGGGGAAGATACGCAGTATTTT.